This T cell receptor (beta chain) emerged from a study of human T cells and chemical hapten exposure. Study details: A 2 cm by 2 cm inner upper arm patch received 2% DPC for sensitization. Diagnoses of alopecia areata, totalis or universalis occurred in mostly female patients.

Library preparation tagged each individual cDNA molecule with a unique molecular identifier. TCRdb re-analysed the RACE reads in MiXCR, keeping a single row per CDR3 protein. The table records about 49,000 distinct CDR3 sequences, 9.3% of them present only once. The time point was: patch test 1, 2 weeks after DPC sensitization. The treatment denotes: therapeutic diphenylcyclopropenone sensitization with weekly scalp DPC. V was shortened by 1 base and J by 7 bases, with 14 bases between the two germline ends. The CDR3 has 14 amino acids. Germline V lookup: CDR1 SQVTM, CDR2 ANQGSEA. This clonotype was seen ten or more times.

The chain couples TRBV29-1 to TRBJ2-1, with D perhaps matching TRBD2 (5 bases). The starting material was whole blood, obtained in connection with sensitization to the hapten diphenylcyclopropenone (DPC). This sequence originates from a woman in her fifties or sixties with alopecia areata. Some clones in this sample may be carry-over from other donors' samples. CDR3 loop: CSVEGRGPRNEQFF. CDR3 sequence (DNA): TGCAGCGTTGAAGGGAGAGGGCCGAGGAATGAGCAGTTCTTC.